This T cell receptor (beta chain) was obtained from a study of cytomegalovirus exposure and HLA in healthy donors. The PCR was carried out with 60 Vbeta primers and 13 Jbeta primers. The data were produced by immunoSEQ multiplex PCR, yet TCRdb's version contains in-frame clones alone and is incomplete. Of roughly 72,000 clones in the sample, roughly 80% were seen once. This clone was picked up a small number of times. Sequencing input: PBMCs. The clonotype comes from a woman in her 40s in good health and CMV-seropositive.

The CDR3 DNA follows: TGTGCCAGCAGGAGCAACACTGAAGCTTTCTTT. Translation gives CASRSNTEAFF. The rearrangement uses TRBV2 and TRBJ1-1; D remains ambiguous. V lost 6 bases and J 2 bases, leaving 4 bases between the germline ends. The germline V gene has CDR1 SNHLY and CDR2 FYNNEI. The CDR3 has 11 amino acids.